Reported below is one TCR beta chain. The target antigen is unknown. These data belong to a study of OX40 agonist ivuxolimab in advanced cancers. Study-level results: CD4+ T cells averaged fewer expanded clones than CD8+ T cells.

Per the germline V gene, CDR1 is ENHRY and CDR2 is SYGVKD. The J segment lost 1 base and the V segment lost 11 bases, leaving 4 bases of the junction unmatched. The CDR3 is 13 amino acids. Assay used: immunoSEQ multiplex PCR; TCRdb lists only in-frame clones, some missing. The sample holds approximately 45,000 clones, approximately 91% seen once. The J gene is TRBJ2-2, the V gene TRBV10-3; 7 bases line up with TRBD1. Sequenced material: CD4+ or CD8+ T cells sorted from blood, taken in a trial of the OX40 agonist ivuxolimab. The clonotype originates from an adult with an advanced solid tumor such as melanoma, head and neck, liver or kidney cancer. CDR3 sequence reads: CASRDRNTGELFF. The DNA for the CDR3 is TGTGCCTCGAGGGACAGGAACACCGGGGAGCTGTTTTTT.